The sequence of this TCR beta chain was determined in a study of CD8 T cells in Susac syndrome. Random hexamers primed reverse transcription of about 0.45 to 1 ug RNA. From the immunoSEQ multiplex PCR reads, TCRdb called clonotypes with MiXCR, one entry per CDR3 protein. The data show some 120,000 distinct CDR3 sequences, approximately 94% seen once. V was clipped by 0 bases and J by 1 base, with 10 bases between them. There are 15 residues in the CDR3. Per the germline V gene, CDR1 is SGDLS and CDR2 is YYNGEE. The sequencing sample was made of CD4+ T cells from PBMCs. The origin of this receptor is a human donor with multiple sclerosis. V is TRBV9 and J is TRBJ2-5; D is perhaps TRBD1 (6 bases). The chain's CDR3 is CASSVAWGLQETQYF. The DNA for the CDR3 is TGTGCCAGCAGCGTAGCTTGGGGGCTCCAAGAGACCCAGTACTTC.